This is a list of T cell receptor beta chains from one sample in a study of blood T cell repertoires in COVID-19. Sequencing used immunoSEQ multiplex PCR; TCRdb keeps in-frame clones, though not all of them. The data contain approximately 200,000 clones, approximately 87% of them singletons. The sequencing sample was made of peripheral blood. These receptors were obtained from a man in his 60s who had recovered from COVID-19. The CDR3 runs from the conserved cysteine through the conserved F or W.

v_gene: TRBV5-6
j_gene: TRBJ1-2
len: 15
CDR3aa: CASSLAGGGSYGYTF

v_gene: TRBV7-2
j_gene: TRBJ2-3
len: 17
CDR3aa: CASSLAGTSGSTDTQYF

v_gene: TRBV19
j_gene: TRBJ2-1
len: 16
CDR3aa: CASRGTSGGSYNEQFF

v_gene: TRBV14
j_gene: TRBJ2-7
len: 14
CDR3aa: CASSQGGGVGEQYF

v_gene: TRBV6-5
j_gene: TRBJ1-1
len: 15
CDR3aa: CVTLRRQGLSTEAFF

v_gene: TRBV15
j_gene: TRBJ2-3
len: 13
CDR3aa: CATSSHRGGTQYF

v_gene: TRBV13
j_gene: TRBJ1-1
len: 12
CDR3aa: CASSDMNTEAFF

v_gene: TRBV24-1
j_gene: TRBJ2-5
len: 13
CDR3aa: CATSPAGAGTQYF

v_gene: TRBV2
j_gene: TRBJ2-5
len: 15
CDR3aa: CASSEIAGGLGTQYF

v_gene: TRBV6-5
j_gene: TRBJ2-2
len: 14
CDR3aa: CASKGLAGTGELFF

v_gene: TRBV7-3
j_gene: TRBJ2-3
len: 13
CDR3aa: CASSRTDSDTQYF

v_gene: TRBV30
j_gene: TRBJ1-2
len: 14
CDR3aa: CAWSGTHRGSGYTF

v_gene: TRBV11-3
j_gene: TRBJ2-1
len: 14
CDR3aa: CASSSLDRANEQFF

v_gene: TRBV18
j_gene: TRBJ1-2
len: 14
CDR3aa: CASSLGQTNYGYTF

v_gene: TRBV28
j_gene: TRBJ1-2
len: 13
CDR3aa: CASSLTGFYGYTF

v_gene: TRBV7-9
j_gene: TRBJ1-5
len: 15
CDR3aa: CASSLGGQPNQPQHF

v_gene: TRBV5-4
j_gene: TRBJ2-7
len: 15
CDR3aa: CASSQGGLLLYEQYF

v_gene: TRBV20-1
j_gene: TRBJ2-3
len: 11
CDR3aa: CSTPRTDTQYF

v_gene: TRBV5-1
j_gene: TRBJ2-2
len: 14
CDR3aa: CASSGGANTGELFF

v_gene: TRBV6-6
j_gene: TRBJ1-4
len: 19
CDR3aa: CASSPLLVQGRATNEKLFF

v_gene: TRBV4-2
j_gene: TRBJ1-5
len: 17
CDR3aa: CASSQDARPYSNQPQHF

v_gene: TRBV6-1
j_gene: TRBJ2-7
len: 14
CDR3aa: CASSEAGQNYEQYF

v_gene: TRBV18
j_gene: TRBJ1-5
len: 14
CDR3aa: CASSPTRGNQPQHF

v_gene: TRBV5-1
j_gene: TRBJ2-1
len: 15
CDR3aa: CASSPGTQNHKEQFF

v_gene: TRBV6-1
j_gene: TRBJ2-7
len: 16
CDR3aa: CASSELSRTATYEQYF

v_gene: TRBV19
j_gene: TRBJ1-1
len: 14
CDR3aa: CASSIDRTGTEAFF

v_gene: TRBV5-8
j_gene: TRBJ2-5
len: 14
CDR3aa: CASSLNSYKETQYF

v_gene: TRBV10-2
j_gene: TRBJ2-7
len: 12
CDR3aa: CASMAGTYEQYF

v_gene: TRBV19
j_gene: TRBJ1-3
len: 13
CDR3aa: CASRRASGNTIYF

v_gene: TRBV5-1
j_gene: TRBJ2-1
len: 14
CDR3aa: CASSLVDREDEQFF

v_gene: TRBV3-1/TRBV3-2
j_gene: TRBJ2-2
len: 13
CDR3aa: CASRFLAARELFF

v_gene: TRBV3-1/TRBV3-2
j_gene: TRBJ1-2
len: 16
CDR3aa: CASSQERGRGNYGYTF

v_gene: TRBV4-3
j_gene: TRBJ2-5
len: 14
CDR3aa: CASSQGQGEETQYF

v_gene: TRBV9
j_gene: TRBJ1-2
len: 14
CDR3aa: CASSEQGFVGGYTF

v_gene: TRBV18
j_gene: TRBJ2-1
len: 16
CDR3aa: CASSPPGGSSYNEQFF

v_gene: TRBV18
j_gene: TRBJ1-2
len: 13
CDR3aa: CASSPTGMDGYTF

v_gene: TRBV12-3/TRBV12-4
j_gene: TRBJ1-2
len: 12
CDR3aa: CASSLAGVGYTF

v_gene: TRBV19
j_gene: TRBJ1-2
len: 13
CDR3aa: CASQGAANYGYTF

v_gene: TRBV6-6
j_gene: TRBJ2-7
len: 14
CDR3aa: CASSDSGSRNEQYF

v_gene: TRBV10-1
j_gene: TRBJ2-7
len: 15
CDR3aa: CASSGTSGSIGEQYF

v_gene: TRBV14
j_gene: TRBJ2-3
len: 15
CDR3aa: CASSQVLAQGGTQYF

v_gene: TRBV4-2
j_gene: TRBJ1-2
len: 16
CDR3aa: CASSQEERDVNHGYTF

v_gene: TRBV5-1
j_gene: TRBJ2-7
len: 14
CDR3aa: CASSRDSLSYEQYF